This T cell receptor (beta chain) emerged from a study of blood T cell repertoires in COVID-19. Study background: Acute and convalescent COVID-19 specimens originated in the United States, Italy and Spain. In each case, the material was cDNA or gDNA derived from T cells, B-cell-depleted T cells, or PBMCs.

Original handling: Reference gene primer amplification gave nucleated cell count estimates. Assay: immunoSEQ multiplex PCR; the TCRdb copy retains only in-frame clones and omits some. V, J and clone size derive from that table, while D and trimming were established from the DNA sequence. The sample gives around 250,000 clones, about 85% of which show up once; around 6.3% is in the top ten. The junction had 13 bases not matched to a gene; V was cut back by 3 bases and J by 3 bases. Germline-derived CDR1 and CDR2 are SQVTM and ANQGSEA. There are 18 residues in the CDR3. Sample: PBMCs or T cells enriched from blood (not recorded which). The chain joins TRBV29-1 to TRBJ2-2, with 10 nucleotides matching TRBD2. The receptor was isolated from a woman in her forties or fifties who had been exposed to COVID-19. This chain's CDR3 is CSVESISGGAFDTGELFF. The CDR3 region has the DNA TGCAGCGTTGAGAGTATAAGCGGGGGGGCTTTCGACACCGGGGAGCTGTTTTTT.